This entry concerns a single T cell receptor beta chain. Antigen unknown. The entry originates in a study of T cell responses to AZD1222 COVID-19 vaccine. Study-level findings and limits: Across the whole spike, CD4 TCRs peaked at regions 160-218 and 743-854. Donors in the cohort were predominantly white British and more often female, and clonal diversity was possibly underestimated. When two AZD1222 doses had been given, Spike-specific TCR breadth and depth rose. Baseline antibody screening turned up just a handful of seropositive AZD1222 recipients.

Some clones are missing from TCRdb's copy, which holds only in-frame ones; the method was immunoSEQ multiplex PCR. The table lists 150,000 to 200,000 clones, roughly 90% of them singletons, with 1.3% in the top ten. CDR3 length: 14 residues. The junction had 3 bases not matched to a gene; V was cut back by 5 bases and J by 2 bases. Germline CDR1 and CDR2: SNHLY and FYNNEI. The rearrangement links TRBV2 to TRBJ1-2, with 9 bases that match TRBD1. This sequence was found in an adult in good health. This specimen consisted of peripheral blood, obtained on day 0 of AZD1222 vaccination. CDR3 loop: CASSPGTGNYGYTF. The CDR3 DNA is TGTGCCAGCAGTCCCGGGACAGGGAACTATGGCTACACCTTC.